These T cell receptor beta chains were read from a single sample in a study of blood T cell repertoires in COVID-19. Clones were sequenced by immunoSEQ multiplex PCR, and TCRdb holds only the in-frame ones, with some missing. The sample lists roughly 150,000 clones, 84% occurring once. Material: peripheral blood. The receptors here all came from a woman older than 75 with acute or convalescent COVID-19. Both conserved end residues are part of each CDR3.

j_gene: TRBJ1-3
v_gene: TRBV5-6
CDR3aa: CASSPPGLLSGNTIYF

j_gene: TRBJ1-1
v_gene: TRBV10-3
CDR3aa: CAISGEVEAFF

j_gene: TRBJ1-3
v_gene: TRBV7-9
CDR3aa: CASSAAAGIGNTIYF

j_gene: TRBJ2-7
v_gene: TRBV6-5
CDR3aa: CASSYSRGSNYEQYF

j_gene: TRBJ2-1
v_gene: TRBV18
CDR3aa: CASSPMGGRGNEQFF

j_gene: TRBJ2-3
v_gene: TRBV2
CDR3aa: CASSRGNWPDTQYF

j_gene: TRBJ2-2
v_gene: TRBV7-2
CDR3aa: CASSLLGAGELFF

j_gene: TRBJ2-1
v_gene: TRBV5-6
CDR3aa: CASSFQRIEQFF

j_gene: TRBJ1-1
v_gene: TRBV20-1
CDR3aa: CSASRGVKNTEAFF

j_gene: TRBJ1-6
v_gene: TRBV5-4
CDR3aa: CASSLGGPSAYNSPLHF

j_gene: TRBJ2-1
v_gene: TRBV10-2
CDR3aa: CASQSVGQDNEQFF

j_gene: TRBJ2-1
v_gene: TRBV7-9
CDR3aa: CASSPTVRVEQFF

j_gene: TRBJ2-1
v_gene: TRBV27
CDR3aa: CASIGYNEQFF

j_gene: TRBJ1-2
v_gene: TRBV11-2
CDR3aa: CASSFQGNGYTF

j_gene: TRBJ1-2
v_gene: TRBV11-2
CDR3aa: CASSLLGSGQGAIGYGYTF

j_gene: TRBJ2-1
v_gene: TRBV6-1
CDR3aa: CASSEEHLVEQFF

j_gene: TRBJ2-3
v_gene: TRBV19
CDR3aa: CASSMTGSGTDTQYF